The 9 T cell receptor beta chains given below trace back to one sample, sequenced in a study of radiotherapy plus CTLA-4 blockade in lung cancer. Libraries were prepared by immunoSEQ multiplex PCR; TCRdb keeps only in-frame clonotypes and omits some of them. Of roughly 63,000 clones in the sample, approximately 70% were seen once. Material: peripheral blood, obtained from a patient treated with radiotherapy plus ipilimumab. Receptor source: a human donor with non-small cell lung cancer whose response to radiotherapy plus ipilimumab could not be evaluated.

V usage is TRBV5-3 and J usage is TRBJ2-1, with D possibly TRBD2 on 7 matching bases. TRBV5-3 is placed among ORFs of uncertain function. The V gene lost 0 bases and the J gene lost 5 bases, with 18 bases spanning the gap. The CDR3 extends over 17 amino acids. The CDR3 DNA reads TGTGCCAGAAGCTTGGCCGAAAGTCGGGGGGCGAACAATGAGCAGTTCTTC. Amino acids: CARSLAESRGANNEQFF.

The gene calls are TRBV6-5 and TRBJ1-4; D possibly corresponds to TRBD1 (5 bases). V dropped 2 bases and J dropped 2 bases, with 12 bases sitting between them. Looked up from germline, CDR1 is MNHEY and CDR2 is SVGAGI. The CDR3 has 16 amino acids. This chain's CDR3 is CASSYRAGSTNEKLFF. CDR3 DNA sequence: TGTGCCAGCAGTTACCGGGCAGGGTCCACTAATGAAAAACTGTTTTTT.

Written as DNA, the CDR3 is TGTGCCAGCAGTTACTTTGGGGGGTCCCACGAGCAGTACTTC. Residues: CASSYFGGSHEQYF. The J gene is TRBJ2-7, the V gene TRBV6-5; a possible D gene is TRBD2 (6 bases). This CDR3 spans 14 amino acids. The germline CDR1 and CDR2 sequences are MNHEY and SVGAGI. Trimming left V 1 base short and J 5 bases short, with 12 bases between.

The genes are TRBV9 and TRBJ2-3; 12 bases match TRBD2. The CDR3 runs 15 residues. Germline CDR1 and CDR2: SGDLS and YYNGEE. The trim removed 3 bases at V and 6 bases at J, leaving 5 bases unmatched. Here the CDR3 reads CASSDGLAGLDTQYF. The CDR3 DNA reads TGTGCCAGCAGCGACGGACTAGCGGGATTGGATACGCAGTATTTT.

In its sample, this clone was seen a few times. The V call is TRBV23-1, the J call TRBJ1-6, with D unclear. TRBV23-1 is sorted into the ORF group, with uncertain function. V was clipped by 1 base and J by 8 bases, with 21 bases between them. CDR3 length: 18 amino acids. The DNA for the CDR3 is TGCGCCAGCAGTCAATTCGCGCCGCCAAGATACAGAGATTCACCCCTCCACTTT. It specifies CASSQFAPPRYRDSPLHF.

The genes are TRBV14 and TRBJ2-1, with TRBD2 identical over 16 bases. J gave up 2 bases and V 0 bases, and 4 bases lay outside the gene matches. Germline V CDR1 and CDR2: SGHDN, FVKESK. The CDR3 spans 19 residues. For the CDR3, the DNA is TGTGCCAGCAGCCAAGATCCGGGACTAGCGGGGGGGCCCTACAATGAGCAGTTCTTC. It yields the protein CASSQDPGLAGGPYNEQFF. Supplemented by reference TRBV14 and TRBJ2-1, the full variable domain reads EAGVTQFPSHSVIEKGQTVTLRCDPISGHDNLYWYRRVMGKEIKFLLHFVKESKQDESGMPNNRFLAERTGGTYSTLKVQPAELEDSGVYFCASSQDPGLAGGPYNEQFFGPGTRLTVL.

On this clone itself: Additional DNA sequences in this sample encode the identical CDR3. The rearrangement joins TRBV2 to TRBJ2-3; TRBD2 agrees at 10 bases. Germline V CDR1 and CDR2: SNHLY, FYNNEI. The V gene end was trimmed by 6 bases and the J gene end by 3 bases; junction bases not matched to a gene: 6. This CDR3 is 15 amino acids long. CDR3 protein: CASRGTSAGTDTQYF. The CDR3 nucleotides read TGTGCCAGCAGGGGGACTAGCGCCGGTACAGATACGCAGTATTTT.

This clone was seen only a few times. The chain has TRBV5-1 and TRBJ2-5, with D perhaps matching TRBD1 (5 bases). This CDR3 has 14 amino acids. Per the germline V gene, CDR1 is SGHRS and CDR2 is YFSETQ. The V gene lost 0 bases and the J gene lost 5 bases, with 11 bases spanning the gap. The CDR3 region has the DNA TGCGCCAGCAGCTTGGCAGGGTTTCTTGAGACCCAGTACTTC. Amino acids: CASSLAGFLETQYF.

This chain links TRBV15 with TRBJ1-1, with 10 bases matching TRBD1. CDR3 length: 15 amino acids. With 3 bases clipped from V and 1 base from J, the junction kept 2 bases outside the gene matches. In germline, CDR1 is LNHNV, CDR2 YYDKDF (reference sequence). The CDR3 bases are TGTGCCACCAGCAGGGACAGGGGGACGAACACTGAAGCTTTCTTT. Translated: CATSRDRGTNTEAFF.